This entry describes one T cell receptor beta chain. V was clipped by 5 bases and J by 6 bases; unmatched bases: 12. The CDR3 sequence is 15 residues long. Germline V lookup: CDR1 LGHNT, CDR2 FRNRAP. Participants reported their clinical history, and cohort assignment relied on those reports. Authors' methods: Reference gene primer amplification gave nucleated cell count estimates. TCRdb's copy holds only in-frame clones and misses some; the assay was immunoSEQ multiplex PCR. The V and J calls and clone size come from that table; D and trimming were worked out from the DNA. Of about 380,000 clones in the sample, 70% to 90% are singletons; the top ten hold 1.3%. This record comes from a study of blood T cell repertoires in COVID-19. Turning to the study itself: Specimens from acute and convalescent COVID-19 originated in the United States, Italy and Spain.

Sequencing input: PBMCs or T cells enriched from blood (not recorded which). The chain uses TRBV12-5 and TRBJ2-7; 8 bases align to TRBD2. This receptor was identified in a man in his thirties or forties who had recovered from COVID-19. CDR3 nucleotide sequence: TGTGCTAGTGGTGCCGGGGGGGCAGGTTATCGCGAGCAGTACTTC. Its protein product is CASGAGGAGYREQYF.